The clone carrying this T cell receptor (beta chain) appeared a single time. The antigen is unknown. The data originate from a study of cytomegalovirus exposure and HLA in healthy donors. General study points: When analyzed later, a missense DCLRE1C variant was found to be linked to TCR beta V- and J-gene trimming. Cytomegalovirus status, reportedly, was diagnosed with high specificity and sensitivity by the classifier. The majority of TCR sequences were rare, yet some public TCRs appeared in many donors.

This CDR3 is 15 amino acids long. Losses at the gene ends were 6 bases for V and 1 base for J; bases not matched to a gene: 6. CDR1 MNHEY and CDR2 SMNVEV come from the germline V gene (reference sequence). Vbeta (60) and Jbeta (13) primers were used in the PCR. Original processing notes: In a later analysis, about 11 million of approximately 80 million unique beta chains occurred in at least two donors. Generated by immunoSEQ multiplex PCR, the TCRdb table keeps only in-frame clones and is missing some. Clone size and the V and J calls come from that table; the DNA yielded D and trimming. The table records tens of thousands of clones, roughly 80% of them present only once.

Sequencing was carried out using PBMCs. The chain employs TRBV27 and TRBJ2-5, with 9 bases lining up with TRBD1. This TCR was recovered from a man aged 25-45 years in good health and CMV-seronegative. CDR3 residues: CASRPGQGLQETQYF. The CDR3 DNA follows: TGTGCCAGCAGGCCGGGACAGGGACTCCAAGAGACCCAGTACTTC.